A selection of T cell receptor beta chains follows, all from one sample in a study of beta chain features in type 1 diabetes. The data were produced by immunoSEQ multiplex PCR, yet TCRdb's version contains in-frame clones alone and is incomplete. Seen here are about 410,000 clones, approximately 14% observed once, and the top ten hold under 0.04%. Material for sequencing was naive CD4+ T cells from blood. Receptors originate from a man in his thirties or forties in good health. CDR3s include the opening cysteine and the closing phenylalanine or tryptophan. D genes are given only for firm matches. Size values are once, few and many counts, or a class for expanded clones, and some rows have none.

d_call j_call v_call clone_size cdr3_nt cdr3_aa
NA TRBJ1-4 TRBV29-1 few TGCAGCGTCGAAGAGCAGATGAATGAAAAACTGTTTTTT CSVEEQMNEKLFF
NA TRBJ2-2 TRBV7-7 few TGTGCTAGCAGCGGAGGGATGGAGGGCACCGGGGAGCTGTTTTTT CASSGGMEGTGELFF
TRBD1 TRBJ1-2 TRBV29-1 few TGCAGCGTTGAGGGACAGGGGGGAAAGGGCTACACCTTC CSVEGQGGKGYTF
NA TRBJ2-1 TRBV6-5 few TGTGCCAGCAGTTACTCACGGGATGAGCAGTTCTTC CASSYSRDEQFF
NA TRBJ2-7 TRBV7-9 many TGTGCCAGCGGCGGGGACACCTACTACGAGCAGTACTTC CASGGDTYYEQYF
NA TRBJ2-1 TRBV4-2 NA TGTGCCAGCAGCCAAGAGACCTACAATGAGCAGTTCTTC CASSQETYNEQFF
NA TRBJ2-3 TRBV7-2 few TGTGCCAGCACCGCGGCAGATACGCAGTATTTT CASTAADTQYF
NA TRBJ1-2 TRBV7-2 NA TGTGCCAGCAGCTTAGCTCTGGGGAGGAACTATGGCTACACCTTC CASSLALGRNYGYTF
NA TRBJ2-2 TRBV7-2 few TGTGCCAGCAGCGAGGTCACCGGGGAGCTGTTTTTT CASSEVTGELFF
TRBD2 TRBJ2-1 TRBV7-9 few TGTGCCAGCAGCTTAAGCTCTAGCGGGAGGTATAATGAGCAGTTCTTC CASSLSSSGRYNEQFF
NA TRBJ2-1 TRBV29-1 few TGCAGCTTCACCTACAATGAGCAGTTCTTC CSFTYNEQFF
TRBD1 TRBJ2-6 TRBV18 NA TGTGCCAGCTCGCCGACAGGGGGCTCTGGGGCCAACGTCCTGACTTTC CASSPTGGSGANVLTF
TRBD1 TRBJ2-5 TRBV7-9 few TGTGCCAGCAGCTTAGCGGGACAGGCGGAGACCCAGTACTTC CASSLAGQAETQYF
TRBD2 TRBJ2-1 TRBV7-6 NA TGTGCCAGCAGCATAGGACTAGCGACCCATGAGCAGTTCTTC CASSIGLATHEQFF
NA TRBJ1-1 TRBV7-9 NA TGTGCCAGCAGCTTAGAGAGGAACACTGAAGCTTTCTTT CASSLERNTEAFF
NA TRBJ2-7 TRBV19 NA TGTGCCAGTAGTATATCAGGGAACTACGAGCAGTACTTC CASSISGNYEQYF
TRBD1 TRBJ1-6 TRBV5-1 NA TGCGCCAGCAGGACAGGGGATTCACCCCTCCACTTT CASRTGDSPLHF
NA TRBJ2-3 TRBV7-9 NA TGTGCCAGCAGCCAAGGGAGCCTGACAGATACGCAGTATTTT CASSQGSLTDTQYF
TRBD2 TRBJ2-1 TRBV6-6 NA TGTGCCAGCAGTTCCCTCGGGACTAACAATGAGCAGTTCTTC CASSSLGTNNEQFF
TRBD2 TRBJ2-1 TRBV30 many TGTGCCTGGTCCCTACTAGCGGGAGTTGAGCAGTTCTTC CAWSLLAGVEQFF
NA TRBJ2-7 TRBV11-2 NA TGTGCCAGCAGCTTAAGTAGGGCATCGGGAGAGCAGTACTTC CASSLSRASGEQYF
NA TRBJ2-1 TRBV29-1 many TGCAGCGGTGCGAATCATGAGCAGTTCTTC CSGANHEQFF
TRBD1 TRBJ1-1 TRBV9 few TGTGCCAGCAGCGCTAGTGCAGGGGGGCTCAACACTGAAGCTTTCTTT CASSASAGGLNTEAFF
TRBD2 TRBJ2-7 TRBV18 NA TGTGCCAGCTCCCTCGGTAGCGGGGATAACGAGCAGTACTTC CASSLGSGDNEQYF
TRBD1 TRBJ1-2 TRBV29-1 few TGCAGCGGTATTGATACAGGGGAAGCTAACTATGGCTACACCTTC CSGIDTGEANYGYTF
TRBD2 TRBJ2-1 TRBV4-3 NA TGCGCCAGCAGCCAGACTAGCGGGGCACACAATGAGCAGTTCTTC CASSQTSGAHNEQFF
NA TRBJ1-4 TRBV7-6 few TGTGCCAGCACCTTGGGCGAGACGGGGCTTGGTGAAAAACTGTTTTTT CASTLGETGLGEKLFF
NA TRBJ2-5 TRBV4-1 NA TGCGCCAGCAGCCAAGATGAGAGAGAGACCCAGTACTTC CASSQDERETQYF
NA TRBJ2-2 TRBV15 few TGTGCCACCAGCAGCCGCCTCACAGACACCGGGGAGCTGTTTTTT CATSSRLTDTGELFF
TRBD1 TRBJ1-1 TRBV15 NA TGTGCCACCAGCAGAGAACAGGGGAGCACTGAAGCTTTCTTT CATSREQGSTEAFF
NA TRBJ2-2 TRBV13 NA TGTGCCAGCAGCTTATTAGGGGACCAGAAGCTGTTTTTT CASSLLGDQKLFF
NA TRBJ2-1 TRBV7-2 few TGTGCCAGCACCTTTAGCGAGAGCTCCTACAATGAGCAGTTCTTC CASTFSESSYNEQFF
NA TRBJ2-5 TRBV18 NA TGTGCCAGCTCACCACTGCGGGAGACCCAGTACTTC CASSPLRETQYF
NA TRBJ2-1 TRBV19 few TGTGCCAGTAGTATTTTCCAGGGGACATACAATGAGCAGTTCTTC CASSIFQGTYNEQFF
TRBD2 TRBJ2-5 TRBV29-1 few TGCAGCGTTACCTATAGCGGGAGGGCTTTTGAGACCCAGTACTTC CSVTYSGRAFETQYF
NA TRBJ2-1 TRBV7-3 few TGTGCCAGCAGCTTCGGTGGAAGCTCCTACAATGAGCAGTTCTTC CASSFGGSSYNEQFF
NA TRBJ2-7 TRBV2 few TGTGCCAGCAGCCCCAGCTCCTACGAGCAGTACTTC CASSPSSYEQYF
NA TRBJ1-2 TRBV4-3 NA TGCGCCAGCAGCCAAAAGGTCGGCTCCTCCGGGTATGGCTACACCTTC CASSQKVGSSGYGYTF
NA TRBJ2-1 TRBV13 NA TGTGCCAGCAGCTCCCCAGGGGTCTCTGAGCAGTTCTTC CASSSPGVSEQFF
TRBD2 TRBJ2-1 TRBV11-1 NA TGTGCCAGCCGGGGACTAGCGATGAATGAGCAGTTCTTC CASRGLAMNEQFF
NA TRBJ2-5 TRBV27 NA TGTGCCAGCAGTTCACCTCTCAGGGGAGAGACCCAGTACTTC CASSSPLRGETQYF
TRBD2 TRBJ2-7 TRBV5-1 few TGCGCCAGCAGCTCAGGGACTACAAGCTCCTACGAGCAGTACTTC CASSSGTTSSYEQYF
NA TRBJ2-7 TRBV6-5 few TGTGCCAGCAGTTACAGTAAGACAGCTAGCTCCTACGAGCAGTACTTC CASSYSKTASSYEQYF
NA TRBJ2-2 TRBV19 few TGTGCCAGTAGTATAGAACCAGTCGGGGAGCTGTTTTTT CASSIEPVGELFF
NA TRBJ2-4 TRBV10-3 many TGTGCCATCAGGCAGGACGTAGCCAAAAACATTCAGTACTTC CAIRQDVAKNIQYF
NA TRBJ1-2 TRBV6-1 NA TGTGCCACAGGGAATCTCGGCTATGGCTACACCTTC CATGNLGYGYTF
NA TRBJ2-5 TRBV7-2 few TGTGCCAGCAGCTTCTCTGGGGGGCTAAAGACCCAGTACTTC CASSFSGGLKTQYF
NA TRBJ1-2 TRBV30 NA TGTGCCTGGAGTGTACAGGGATCTACCTATGGCTACACCTTC CAWSVQGSTYGYTF
NA TRBJ2-3 TRBV6-5 few TGTGCCAGCAAAGTAACGGGGGCGCGAGATACGCAGTATTTT CASKVTGARDTQYF
NA TRBJ2-7 TRBV19 NA TGTGCCAGTACTATGACAGCGACCGGCTACGAGCAGTACTTC CASTMTATGYEQYF
NA TRBJ2-5 TRBV9 NA TGTGCCAGCAGCGTAGAGGCCCAAGAGACCCAGTACTTC CASSVEAQETQYF
NA TRBJ2-5 TRBV7-2 NA TGTGCCAGCAGCTTAGGGGGGCGTCAAGAGACCCAGTACTTC CASSLGGRQETQYF
TRBD1 TRBJ2-2 TRBV2 NA TGTGCCAGCAGTCAGGGGGCGGCCGGGGAGCTGTTTTTT CASSQGAAGELFF
TRBD1 TRBJ1-1 TRBV27 few TGTGCCAGCAGGCCCGCCCTCGGGCAGGGGGTAGGCGCTGAAGCTTTCTTT CASRPALGQGVGAEAFF
NA TRBJ2-4 TRBV6-4 few TGTGCCAGCAGTGCTCCGCCCGTTAGTGACAGCAAAAACATTCAGTACTTC CASSAPPVSDSKNIQYF
TRBD1 TRBJ2-1 TRBV2 NA TGTGCCAGCAGTACAGGGGGGTACAATGAGCAGTTCTTC CASSTGGYNEQFF